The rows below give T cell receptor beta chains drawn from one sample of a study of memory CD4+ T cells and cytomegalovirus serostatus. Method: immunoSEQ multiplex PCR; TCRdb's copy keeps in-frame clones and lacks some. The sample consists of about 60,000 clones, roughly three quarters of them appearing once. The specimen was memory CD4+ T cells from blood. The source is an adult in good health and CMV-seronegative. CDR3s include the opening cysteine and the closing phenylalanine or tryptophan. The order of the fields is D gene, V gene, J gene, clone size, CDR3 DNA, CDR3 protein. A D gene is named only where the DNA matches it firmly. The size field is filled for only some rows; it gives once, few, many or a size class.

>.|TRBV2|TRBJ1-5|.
TGTGCCAGCACGGCCTCAGGGAGCCAGCCCCAGCATTTT
CASTASGSQPQHF
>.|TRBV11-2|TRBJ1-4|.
TGTGCCAGCAGAGAAGGGAGGCAAACTAATGAAAAACTGTTTTTT
CASREGRQTNEKLFF
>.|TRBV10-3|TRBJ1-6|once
TGTGCCATCAGGGTCGCTCGACAGGACTATAATTCACCCCTCCACTTT
CAIRVARQDYNSPLHF
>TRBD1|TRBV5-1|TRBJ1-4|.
TGCGCCAGCAGCTTGGCTGGGACAGCTAATGAAAAACTGTTTTTT
CASSLAGTANEKLFF
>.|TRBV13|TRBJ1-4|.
TGTGCCAGCAGCTTATTTTCGAGTGAAAAACTGTTTTTT
CASSLFSSEKLFF
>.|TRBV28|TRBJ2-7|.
TGTGCCAGCACGACCAGCGGTCCCTACGAGCAGTACTTC
CASTTSGPYEQYF
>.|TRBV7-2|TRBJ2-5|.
TGTGCCAGCAGCTTAGTTACCGTACAAGAGACCCAGTACTTC
CASSLVTVQETQYF
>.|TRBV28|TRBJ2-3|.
TGTGCCAGCAGTTCCCCTTTCACAGATACGCAGTATTTT
CASSSPFTDTQYF
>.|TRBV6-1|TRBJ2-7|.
TGTGCCAGCAGTGAAGGGGGGCCTACCTACGAGCAGTACTTC
CASSEGGPTYEQYF
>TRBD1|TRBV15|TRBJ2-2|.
TGTGCCACCAGCAGAGAGGACAGGGATTCCGGGGAGCTGTTTTTT
CATSREDRDSGELFF
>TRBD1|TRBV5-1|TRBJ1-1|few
TGCGCCAGCAAGATTGCAGGGACAGCAAACACTGAAGCTTTCTTT
CASKIAGTANTEAFF
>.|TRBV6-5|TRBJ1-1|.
TGTGCCAGCAGTTACTCGACAGGCACTGAAGCTTTCTTT
CASSYSTGTEAFF
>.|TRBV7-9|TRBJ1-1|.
TGTGCCAGCAGCTTTAATGGCTGGGGGCGGTTGAACACTGAAGCTTTCTTT
CASSFNGWGRLNTEAFF
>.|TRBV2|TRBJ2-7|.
TGTGCCAGCAGAACAGGAACGGCCGAGGAGCAGTACTTC
CASRTGTAEEQYF
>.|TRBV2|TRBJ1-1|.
TGTGCCAGCAGCCCGGTCGTTCGGGGTTCGGCTTTCTTT
CASSPVVRGSAFF
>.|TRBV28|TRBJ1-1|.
TGTGCCAGCAGAGGAGGACAGACCATGAACACTGAAGCTTTCTTT
CASRGGQTMNTEAFF
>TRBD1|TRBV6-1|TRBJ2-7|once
TGTGCCAGCAGGCGAGGGGGACAGGGGGCCTACGAGCAGTACTTC
CASRRGGQGAYEQYF
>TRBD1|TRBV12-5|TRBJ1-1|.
TGTGCTAGTGGTTTTATTCGGGACAGGATTCTAGTGGAGGCTTTCTTT
CASGFIRDRILVEAFF
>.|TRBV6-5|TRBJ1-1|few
TGTGCCAGCAGTCAGGGGACTGAAGCTTTCTTT
CASSQGTEAFF
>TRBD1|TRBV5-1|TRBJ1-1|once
TGCGCCAGCAGCCCTGACAGGGGTGAGACTGAAGCTTTCTTT
CASSPDRGETEAFF
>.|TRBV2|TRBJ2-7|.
TGTGCCAGCAGTAGGGACCGGAGCTCCTACGAGCAGTACTTC
CASSRDRSSYEQYF
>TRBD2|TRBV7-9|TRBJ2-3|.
TGTGCCAGCAGCTTTCTAGCGGGGCGCACAGATACGCAGTATTTT
CASSFLAGRTDTQYF
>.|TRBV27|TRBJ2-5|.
TGTGCCAGCAGCCCGACCTGGGGAGAGACCCAGTACTTC
CASSPTWGETQYF
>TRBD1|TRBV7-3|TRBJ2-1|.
TGTGCCAGCAGCTCTATGACAGGGGAAGAGCAGTTCTTC
CASSSMTGEEQFF
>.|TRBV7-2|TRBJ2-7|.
TGTGCCAGCAGCTTCCAGACGTCAACCTACGAGCAGTACTTC
CASSFQTSTYEQYF
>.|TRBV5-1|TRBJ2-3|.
TGCGCCAGCAGGTTGGCAGCCTACACAGATACGCAGTATTTT
CASRLAAYTDTQYF
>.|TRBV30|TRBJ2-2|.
TGTGCCTGGAGTGTCCGGGGGCTAGTCGGCGCCGGGGAGCTGTTTTTT
CAWSVRGLVGAGELFF
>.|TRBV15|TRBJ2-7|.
TGTGCCACCAGCAGGCAGGGGCAGTTAGGCGAGCAGTACTTC
CATSRQGQLGEQYF
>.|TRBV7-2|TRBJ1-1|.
TGTGCCAGCAGCCGAGGCGGAATCACTGAAGCTTTCTTT
CASSRGGITEAFF
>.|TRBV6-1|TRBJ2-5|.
TGTGCCGGCAGGGCGGGACAGCAAGAGACCCAGTACTTC
CAGRAGQQETQYF
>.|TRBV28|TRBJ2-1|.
TGTGCCAGCAGGGCGAAGCATGAGCAGTTCTTC
CASRAKHEQFF